A selection of T cell receptor beta chains follows, all from one sample in a study of cytomegalovirus exposure and HLA in healthy donors. Method: immunoSEQ multiplex PCR; TCRdb's copy keeps in-frame clones and lacks some. This sample has about 160,000 clones, with roughly 80% found just once. The specimen was PBMCs. These receptors were taken from a woman in her thirties in good health and CMV-seropositive. Each CDR3 is given with its conserved first and last residue. Fields, in order: V gene, D gene, CDR3 length, J gene, clone size, CDR3 DNA, CDR3 protein. A D gene is named only where the DNA matches it firmly. The listing skips clone size in some rows; elsewhere it reads once, few, many or a size class.

V: TRBV12-5
D: .
length: 11
J: TRBJ2-7
size: few
DNA: TGTGCTAGTGGTCCCGGGTACGAGCAGTACTTC
CDR3: CASGPGYEQYF

V: TRBV5-6
D: .
length: 16
J: TRBJ1-6
size: .
DNA: TGTGCCAGCAGCTTTAATCAGGGGTCTGATAATTCACCCCTCCACTTT
CDR3: CASSFNQGSDNSPLHF

V: TRBV2
D: .
length: 13
J: TRBJ1-4
size: .
DNA: TGTGCCAGCAGTGGGACTGGGAATGAAAAACTGTTTTTT
CDR3: CASSGTGNEKLFF

V: TRBV4-1
D: .
length: 17
J: TRBJ2-5
size: .
DNA: TGCGCCAGCAGCCACCCGGATGGCAGGGGGGACCAAGAGACCCAGCACTTC
CDR3: CASSHPDGRGDQETQHF

V: TRBV5-1
D: TRBD2
length: 13
J: TRBJ2-3
size: .
DNA: TGCGCCAGTGGGGGGGGGAGCACAGATACGCAGTATTTT
CDR3: CASGGGSTDTQYF

V: TRBV9
D: .
length: 14
J: TRBJ1-1
size: .
DNA: TGTGCCAGCAGCGTAGCACAGTCGAACACTGAAGCTTTCTTT
CDR3: CASSVAQSNTEAFF

V: TRBV4-2
D: TRBD1
length: 14
J: TRBJ1-4
size: .
DNA: TGTGCCAGCAGCCCCGGGACAGGGGGTGAAAAACTGTTTTTT
CDR3: CASSPGTGGEKLFF

V: TRBV7-2
D: TRBD1
length: 15
J: TRBJ2-5
size: once
DNA: TGTGCCAGCAGCTGGGGACAGGGGGCGCAAGAGACCCAGTACTTC
CDR3: CASSWGQGAQETQYF

V: TRBV6-6
D: TRBD1
length: 13
J: TRBJ1-1
size: .
DNA: TGTGCCAGCAGTTCGACAGGGGGCACTGAAGCTTTCTTT
CDR3: CASSSTGGTEAFF

V: TRBV2
D: TRBD1
length: 16
J: TRBJ2-3
size: .
DNA: TGTGCCAGCAGTGTACTGACAGGGCTTAGCGCAGATACGCAGTATTTT
CDR3: CASSVLTGLSADTQYF

V: TRBV14
D: .
length: 14
J: TRBJ1-2
size: .
DNA: TGTGCCAGCAGCCCCAATGGAGGACAGAAAGGCTACACCTTC
CDR3: CASSPNGGQKGYTF

V: TRBV7-2
D: TRBD1
length: 15
J: TRBJ1-3
size: .
DNA: TGTGCCAGCAGCGCCTCAGGGGGAGCTGGAAACACCATATATTTT
CDR3: CASSASGGAGNTIYF

V: TRBV18
D: TRBD2
length: 15
J: TRBJ2-7
size: .
DNA: TGTGCCAGCTCACTACGTAGCGGGGGGGCGTTCGAGCAGTACTTC
CDR3: CASSLRSGGAFEQYF

V: TRBV9
D: .
length: 15
J: TRBJ2-1
size: .
DNA: TGTGCCAGCAGCGTAGCCGTTAGGGGATACAATGAGCAGTTCTTC
CDR3: CASSVAVRGYNEQFF

V: TRBV11-2
D: .
length: 14
J: TRBJ2-7
size: once
DNA: TGTGCCAGCAGCTCTATCAGGGGCACCTACGAGCAGTACTTC
CDR3: CASSSIRGTYEQYF

V: TRBV9
D: .
length: 15
J: TRBJ2-7
size: .
DNA: TGTGCCAGCAGCCTCGATCAGGGGTACTCCTACGAGCAGTACTTC
CDR3: CASSLDQGYSYEQYF

V: TRBV19
D: TRBD1
length: 15
J: TRBJ2-7
size: few
DNA: TGTGCCAGTAGTATGGACAGGGGCTGGTTCTACGAGCAGTACTTC
CDR3: CASSMDRGWFYEQYF

V: TRBV6-1
D: .
length: 15
J: TRBJ2-7
size: .
DNA: TGTGCCAGCAGTGAAGCCTACAGGCTCGCGGACGAGCAGTACTTC
CDR3: CASSEAYRLADEQYF

V: TRBV7-2
D: TRBD1
length: 13
J: TRBJ1-1
size: .
DNA: TGTGCCAGCAGCCAACGACAGGGTGCTGAAGCTTTCTTT
CDR3: CASSQRQGAEAFF

V: TRBV13
D: .
length: 14
J: TRBJ2-7
size: .
DNA: TGTGCCAGCAGCTTAGTTGGGGAGTCCTACGAGCAGTACTTC
CDR3: CASSLVGESYEQYF

V: TRBV2
D: TRBD1
length: 15
J: TRBJ1-2
size: .
DNA: TGTGCCAGCAGTGACGACACAGGGGAATTCTATGGCTACACCTTC
CDR3: CASSDDTGEFYGYTF

V: TRBV6-6
D: TRBD1
length: 15
J: TRBJ1-6
size: once
DNA: TGTGCCAGCAGTCGGGACAGGGAAAGAAATTCACCCCTCCACTTT
CDR3: CASSRDRERNSPLHF